Each of the 10 T cell receptor beta chains below was sequenced from the same sample in a study of identical twins. Each CDR3 protein is one row after TCRdb ran MiXCR on the 5' RACE reads. The table lists a few hundred thousand distinct CDR3 sequences, roughly 9% of them singletons, with around 7.1% in the top ten. The same sample was also used in a study of yellow fever vaccine responses in identical twins.

Material: CD8+ T cells sorted from blood. All receptors come from a woman in her late teens or twenties in good health.

The gene calls are TRBV9 and TRBJ1-3; D ambiguous. Trimming shortened V by 3 bases and J by 6 bases, and 4 bases separated the two germline ends. CDR1 and CDR2 from the germline V gene are SGDLS and YYNGEE. The CDR3 has 11 residues. Here the CDR3 reads CASSGENTIYF. The CDR3 bases are TGTGCCAGCAGCGGAGAAAACACCATATATTTT.

The rearrangement uses TRBV9 and TRBJ2-7; D is uncertain. This CDR3 is 13 amino acids long. Trimming removed 3 bases from V and 5 bases from J, with 12 bases in between. Germline V lookup: CDR1 SGDLS, CDR2 YYNGEE. The CDR3 loop is CASSAGSEHEQYF. Here the CDR3 DNA reads TGTGCCAGCAGCGCCGGGTCAGAGCACGAGCAGTACTTC.

This clonotype was recorded at least ten times. The chain joins TRBV5-1 to TRBJ1-6, with D tentatively TRBD1 (5 bases). V gave up 0 bases and J gave up 6 bases, with 7 bases separating them. The length of the CDR3 is 14 residues. Germline values: CDR1 SGHRS, CDR2 YFSETQ. CDR3 region: CASSLGQGNSPLHF. The CDR3 region has the DNA TGCGCCAGCAGCTTGGGGCAGGGTAATTCACCCCTCCACTTT.

Many counts were recorded for this clonotype. J is TRBJ2-7 and V is TRBV29-1, with TRBD2 as a possible D gene (6 bases). V gave up 7 bases and J gave up 0 bases, with 16 bases separating them. Germline V gene sequence: CDR1 SQVTM, CDR2 ANQGSEA. The CDR3 has 14 amino acids. Written as DNA, the CDR3 is TGCAGCGCCGCAGGAGGGGATCCCTCCTACGAGCAGTACTTC. Translating it yields CSAAGGDPSYEQYF.

In DNA form, the CDR3 reads TGCGCCAGCAGCTGGGAGGGCACTGAAGCTTTCTTT. It specifies CASSWEGTEAFF. This chain joins TRBV5-1 and TRBJ1-1; D not resolved. Looked up from germline, CDR1 is SGHRS and CDR2 is YFSETQ. V was cut by 3 bases and J by 4 bases, with 7 bases left in between. CDR3 length: 12 residues.

The V call is TRBV4-2, the J call TRBJ2-3, with TRBD1 identical over 7 bases. CDR3 length: 13 residues. With 4 bases clipped from V and 4 bases from J, the junction kept 2 bases outside the gene matches. From germline, CDR1 is LGHNA and CDR2 YNFKEQ. In DNA form, the CDR3 reads TGTGCCAGCAGCCCCGGGACAGCAGATACGCAGTATTTT. Translation gives CASSPGTADTQYF.

This clonotype came up many times. V and J are TRBV3-1 and TRBJ2-2; 10 bases line up with TRBD2. The V gene's germline CDR1 is LGHDT and CDR2 YNNKEL (reference sequence). The CDR3 spans 16 residues. With 0 bases clipped from V and 6 bases from J, the junction kept 4 bases outside the gene matches. CDR3 loop: CASSQDLAGVSGELFF. CDR3 bases: TGTGCCAGCAGCCAAGATCTAGCGGGGGTGTCCGGGGAGCTGTTTTTT.

This clonotype occurred a few times. V gene TRBV5-6 combines with J gene TRBJ2-2; perhaps TRBD1 as D (5 bases). The CDR3 loop spans 15 amino acids. Deletions cut 0 bases from V and 2 bases from J, with 8 bases between. Germline V gene lookup returns CDR1 SGHDT and CDR2 YYEEEE. For the CDR3, the DNA is TGTGCCAGCAGCTTGGCAGGGATCAACACCGGGGAGCTGTTTTTT. Its translation: CASSLAGINTGELFF.

Regarding this clonotype: Germline and junction disagree at one end, which may indicate a read error. The rearrangement joins TRBV3-1 to TRBJ2-5, with TRBD2 identical over 9 bases. Germline V gene sequence: CDR1 LGHDT, CDR2 YNNKEL (reference sequence). The CDR3 consists of 16 residues. In nucleotides, the CDR3 is TGTGCCACCAGCCAAGCCCTAGCGGGGCTTCAAGAGACCCAGTACTTC. Its translation: CATSQALAGLQETQYF.

This clonotype appeared many times. The V and J genes are TRBV5-1 and TRBJ2-7; D might be TRBD1 (6 bases). V lost 5 bases and J 0 bases, leaving 12 bases between the germline ends. The CDR3 runs to 14 residues. Germline CDR1 is SGHRS and CDR2 is YFSETQ. The CDR3 nucleotides read TGCGCCAGCAGGGACAGTGGGGGCTCCTACGAGCAGTACTTC. As protein: CASRDSGGSYEQYF.